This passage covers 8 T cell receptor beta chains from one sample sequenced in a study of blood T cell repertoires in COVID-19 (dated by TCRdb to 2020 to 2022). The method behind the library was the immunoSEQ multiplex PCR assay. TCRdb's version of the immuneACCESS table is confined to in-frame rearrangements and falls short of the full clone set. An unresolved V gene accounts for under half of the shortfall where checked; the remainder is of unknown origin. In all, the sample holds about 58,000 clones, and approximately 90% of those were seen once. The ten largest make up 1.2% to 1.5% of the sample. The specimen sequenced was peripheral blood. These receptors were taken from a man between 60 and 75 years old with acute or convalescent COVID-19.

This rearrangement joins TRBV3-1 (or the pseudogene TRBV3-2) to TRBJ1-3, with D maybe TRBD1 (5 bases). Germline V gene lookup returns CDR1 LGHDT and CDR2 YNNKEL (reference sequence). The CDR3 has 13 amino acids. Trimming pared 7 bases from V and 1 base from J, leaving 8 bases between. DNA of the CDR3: TGTGCCAGCACTCCAGGGTCTGGAAACACCATATATTTT. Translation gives CASTPGSGNTIYF.

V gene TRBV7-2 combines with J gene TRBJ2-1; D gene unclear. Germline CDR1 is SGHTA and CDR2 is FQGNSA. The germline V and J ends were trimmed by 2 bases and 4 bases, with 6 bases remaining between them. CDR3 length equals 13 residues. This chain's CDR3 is CASSLNRYNEQFF. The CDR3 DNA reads TGTGCCAGCAGCTTAAACAGATACAATGAGCAGTTCTTC.

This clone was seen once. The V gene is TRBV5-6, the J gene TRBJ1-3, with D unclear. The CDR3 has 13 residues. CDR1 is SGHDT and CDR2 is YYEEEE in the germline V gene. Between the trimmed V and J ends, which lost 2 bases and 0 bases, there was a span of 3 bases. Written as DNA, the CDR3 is TGTGCCAGCAGCTTCAGCTCTGGAAACACCATATATTTT. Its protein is CASSFSSGNTIYF.

For the CDR3, the DNA is TGTGCCAGCAGCCAAAACGGACAGAACTACGAGCAGTACTTC. It codes for CASSQNGQNYEQYF. The chain couples TRBV4-2 to TRBJ2-7, with D possibly matching TRBD1 (6 bases). The CDR3 sequence is 14 residues long. Trimming pared 2 bases from V and 3 bases from J, leaving 11 bases between. Looked up from germline, CDR1 is LGHNA and CDR2 is YNFKEQ.

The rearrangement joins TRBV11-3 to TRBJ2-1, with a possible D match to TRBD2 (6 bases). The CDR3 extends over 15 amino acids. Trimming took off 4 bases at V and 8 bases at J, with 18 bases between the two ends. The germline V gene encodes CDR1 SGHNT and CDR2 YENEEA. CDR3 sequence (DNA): TGTGCCAGCAGCTCCGATTCGCGGGACCCAGATGAGCAGTTCTTC. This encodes CASSSDSRDPDEQFF.

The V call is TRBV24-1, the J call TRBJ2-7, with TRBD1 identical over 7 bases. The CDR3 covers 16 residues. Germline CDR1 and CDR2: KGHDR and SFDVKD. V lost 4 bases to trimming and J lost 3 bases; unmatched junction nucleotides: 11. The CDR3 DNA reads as TGTGCCACCAGTGACTCCCGACAGGGACGGGGCTACGAGCAGTACTTC. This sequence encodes CATSDSRQGRGYEQYF.

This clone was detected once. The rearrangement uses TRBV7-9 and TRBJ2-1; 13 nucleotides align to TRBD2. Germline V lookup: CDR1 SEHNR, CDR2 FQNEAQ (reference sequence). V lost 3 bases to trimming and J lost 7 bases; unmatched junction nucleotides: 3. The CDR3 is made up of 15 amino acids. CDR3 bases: TGTGCCAGCAGCTTTCCGACTAGCGGGAGGAATGAGCAGTTCTTC. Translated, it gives CASSFPTSGRNEQFF.

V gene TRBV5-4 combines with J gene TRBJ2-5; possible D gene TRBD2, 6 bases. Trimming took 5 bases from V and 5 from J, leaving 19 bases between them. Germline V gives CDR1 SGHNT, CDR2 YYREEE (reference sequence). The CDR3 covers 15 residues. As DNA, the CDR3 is TGTGCCAGCAGGGCTTCGGGAGCCGTCGGGGAGACCCAGTACTTC. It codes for CASRASGAVGETQYF.